One and the same sample provided the 30 T cell receptor beta chains below, sequenced in a study of T cell repertoires in cytomegalovirus infection. TCRdb reprocessed the reads with MiXCR, giving one entry per CDR3 protein. The sample has some 400,000 distinct CDR3 sequences, roughly 18% seen once; the top ten hold approximately 10%. Sample: PBMCs. The receptor source for this set is a human donor in good health (CMV status not recorded). Some clones in this sample may be carry-over from other donors' samples.

This clonotype has a count of ten or more. V is TRBV7-2 and J is TRBJ2-4; 13 bases are a match to TRBD2. Germline CDR1 SGHTA, CDR2 FQGNSA. J lost 1 base, V lost 5 bases, and 8 bases had no gene match. This CDR3 spans 18 amino acids. CDR3 loop: CASSPGLAGVRAKNIQYF. The DNA of the CDR3 is TGTGCCAGCAGCCCCGGACTAGCGGGGGTGAGGGCCAAAAACATTCAGTACTTC.

A few counts support this clonotype. V usage is TRBV6-5 and J usage is TRBJ2-2, with D uncertain. CDR3 size: 14 residues. Trimming shortened V by 5 bases and J by 4 bases, and 11 bases separated the two germline ends. Germline loops: CDR1 MNHEY, CDR2 SVGAGI. The CDR3 nucleotides read TGTGCCAGCAGTGAGAGTAGGATCACCGGGGAGCTGTTTTTT. This gives the protein CASSESRITGELFF.

At least ten counts were recorded for this clonotype. The chain carries TRBV29-1 and TRBJ2-3; 8 bases align to TRBD2. The junction had 3 bases not matched to a gene; V was cut back by 8 bases and J by 2 bases. The germline CDR1 and CDR2 sequences are SQVTM and ANQGSEA. CDR3 size: 12 residues. The CDR3 sequence: CSISGDTDTQYF. DNA for the CDR3: TGCAGCATTAGCGGGGACACAGATACGCAGTATTTT.

At least ten counts were recorded for this clonotype. V and J are TRBV7-9 and TRBJ2-7, with 9 nucleotides matching TRBD2. After removal of 4 bases from V and 1 base from J, the junction contained 5 bases not matched to a gene. The CDR3 covers 15 residues. Germline V lookup: CDR1 SEHNR, CDR2 FQNEAQ (reference sequence). The CDR3 spells CASSSLAGASYEQYF. The CDR3 coding sequence is TGTGCCAGCAGCTCCTTAGCGGGAGCTTCCTACGAGCAGTACTTC.

This clonotype was detected only a few times. V is TRBV4-3 and J is TRBJ1-5; 7 bases line up with TRBD1. V was clipped by 2 bases and J by 4 bases; unmatched bases: 2. CDR1 and CDR2 from the germline V gene are LGHNA and YSLEER. The CDR3 is 14 residues long. In DNA form, the CDR3 reads TGCGCCAGCAGCCAACGACAGGGTAATCAGCCCCAGCATTTT. It is translated as CASSQRQGNQPQHF.

In its sample, this clonotype was seen many times. J is TRBJ1-2 and V is TRBV7-2; D is unclear. Germline assignment: CDR1 SGHTA and CDR2 FQGNSA. The CDR3 runs 14 residues. The V end was cut by 6 bases, the J end by 3 bases, with 14 bases between. CDR3 in amino acids: CASSLGGVYYGYTF. DNA for the CDR3: TGTGCCAGCAGTTTGGGCGGAGTTTACTATGGCTACACCTTC.

This clonotype was seen many times. The CDR3 coding sequence is TGTGCCAGCAGCCCCAATCTTGGGGAAAAACTGTTTTTT. Protein: CASSPNLGEKLFF. The chain uses TRBV7-6 and TRBJ1-4; D is ambiguous. Looked up from germline, CDR1 is SGHVS and CDR2 is FNYEAQ. V lost 5 bases to trimming and J lost 8 bases, with 12 bases between them. The CDR3 has 13 residues.

To note about this clonotype: A much larger clone differs from this one at a single base, so this may be a read error. The rearrangement links TRBV4-1 to TRBJ2-1; D gene unclear. V dropped 1 base and J dropped 9 bases, with 13 bases sitting between them. Germline lookup yields CDR1 MGHRA and CDR2 YSYEKL. The CDR3 runs to 14 residues. The CDR3 loop is CASSQVKGTSEQFF. The CDR3 DNA sequence: TGCGCCAGCAGCCAAGTGAAAGGCACCAGTGAGCAGTTCTTC.

In its sample, this clonotype was seen many times. The V and J genes are TRBV29-1 and TRBJ2-1; no clear D gene. V dropped 8 bases and J dropped 0 bases, with 14 bases sitting between them. CDR1 SQVTM and CDR2 ANQGSEA come from the germline V gene. This CDR3 has 14 residues. CDR3 nucleotide sequence: TGCAGCTCCTACCTCGGGTTCTCCTACAATGAGCAGTTCTTC. This gives the protein CSSYLGFSYNEQFF.

There are a few counts of this clonotype. V is TRBV29-1 and J is TRBJ2-3, with a possible D match to TRBD1 (5 bases). V was clipped by 5 bases and J by 5 bases, with 11 bases between them. The CDR3 spans 12 residues. Germline values: CDR1 SQVTM, CDR2 ANQGSEA. In DNA form, the CDR3 reads TGCAGCGTTATCCCTCAGGGAGATACGCAGTATTTT. It codes for CSVIPQGDTQYF.

This clonotype was observed at least ten times. The rearrangement joins TRBV7-2 to TRBJ2-1; D remains unclear. There are 11 residues in the CDR3. Trimming took off 0 bases at V and 10 bases at J, with 4 bases between the two ends. Germline loops: CDR1 SGHTA, CDR2 FQGNSA. The CDR3 DNA follows: TGTGCCAGCAGCTTAGCGGGGGAGCAGTTCTTC. Translating gives CASSLAGEQFF. The variable domain in full, completed from reference TRBV7-2 and TRBJ2-1, reads GAGVSQSPSNKVTEKGKDVELRCDPISGHTALYWYRQSLGQGLEFLIYFQGNSAPDKSGLPSDRFSAERTGGSVSTLTIQRTQQEDSAVYLCASSLAGEQFFGPGTRLTVL.

The rearrangement links TRBV11-2 to TRBJ2-2; TRBD1 aligns across 8 bases. Germline CDR1 SGHAT, CDR2 FQNNGV. The V and J ends lost 10 bases and 4 bases, in that order; junction bases with no gene match: 5. This CDR3 comprises 13 residues. The CDR3 spells CATSRGRTGELFF. The CDR3 bases are TGTGCCACCTCCAGGGGGCGCACCGGGGAGCTGTTTTTT.

The chain carries TRBV6-2 or TRBV6-3 and TRBJ1-4, with no clear D. Germline loops: CDR1 MNHEY, CDR2 SVGEGT. The CDR3 sequence is 15 residues long. Trimming removed 4 bases from V and 5 bases from J, with 14 bases in between. The CDR3 here is CASSSSGYGNEKLFF. In nucleotides, the CDR3 is TGTGCCAGCAGTTCTTCTGGCTACGGGAATGAAAAACTGTTTTTT.

There are many counts of this clonotype. This rearrangement joins TRBV12-3 or TRBV12-4 to TRBJ1-4; no definite D call. V gave up 5 bases and J gave up 6 bases, with 10 bases separating them. The CDR3 is 13 amino acids. The CDR3 DNA sequence: TGTGCCAGCAGTCCCCGGACTTATGAAAAACTGTTTTTT. Its translation is CASSPRTYEKLFF.

This clonotype was detected a few times. The CDR3 region is CASRPDRYTGELFF. The CDR3 DNA is TGCGCCAGCAGGCCCGACCGATACACCGGGGAGCTGTTTTTT. The V and J genes are TRBV4-1 and TRBJ2-2; no clear D gene. CDR1 is MGHRA and CDR2 is YSYEKL in the germline V gene. V dropped 6 bases and J dropped 3 bases, with 11 bases sitting between them. This CDR3 comprises 14 residues.

This clonotype was seen only a few times. J is TRBJ2-5 and V is TRBV5-6; D gene uncertain. The germline V and J ends were trimmed by 4 bases and 0 bases, with 10 bases remaining between them. Germline values: CDR1 SGHDT, CDR2 YYEEEE. The CDR3 totals 14 residues. DNA for the CDR3: TGTGCCAGCAGCCAGACGGCTGACCAAGAGACCCAGTACTTC. Its protein is CASSQTADQETQYF.

This clonotype occurred a few times. This chain links TRBV2 with TRBJ1-5; weak D call: TRBD1 (6 bases). The CDR3 sequence is 16 residues long. Germline V gene lookup returns CDR1 SNHLY and CDR2 FYNNEI. V gave up 5 bases and J gave up 5 bases, with 19 bases separating them. The CDR3 nucleotides read TGTGCCAGCAGTCGACGAACAGGGACCATACATCAGCCCCAGCATTTT. Protein: CASSRRTGTIHQPQHF. Together with reference TRBV2 and TRBJ1-5, the CDR3 gives the full variable domain: EPEVTQTPSHQVTQMGQEVILRCVPISNHLYFYWYRQILGQKVEFLVSFYNNEISEKSEIFDDQFSVERPDGSNFTLKIRSTKLEDSAMYFCASSRRTGTIHQPQHFGDGTRLSIL.

The CDR3 bases are TGTGCCAGCAGTTTATTAGCTTGGCAGCCCCAGCATTTT. Protein sequence: CASSLLAWQPQHF. This rearrangement joins TRBV6-2 or TRBV6-3 to TRBJ1-5; D gene ambiguous. The CDR3 is 13 residues long. Germline assignment: CDR1 MNHEY and CDR2 SVGEGT. V lost 4 bases and J 7 bases, leaving 11 bases between the germline ends.

This clonotype was counted only a few times. A much more abundant neighbour one base away suggests this may be a read error. The chain links TRBV3-1 to TRBJ1-5; a possible D gene is TRBD1 (5 bases). CDR3 length: 13 residues. Between the trimmed V and J ends, which lost 1 base and 5 bases, there was a span of 6 bases. Germline lookup yields CDR1 LGHDT and CDR2 YNNKEL (reference sequence). The CDR3 sequence is CASSQAGDQPQHF. The CDR3, as DNA: TGTGCCAGCAGCCAAGCGGGGGATCAGCCCCAGCATTTT.

V usage is TRBV20-1 and J usage is TRBJ2-1, with 12 bases aligning to TRBD2. Trimming at V came to 3 bases and at J to 8 bases, leaving 5 bases not matched to a gene. The CDR3 loop spans 14 amino acids. Germline-derived CDR1 and CDR2 are DFQATT and SNEGSKA (reference sequence). The CDR3 DNA sequence: TGCAGTGCTAGCCCTAGCGGGGGGGCCCATGAGCAGTTCTTC. Protein sequence: CSASPSGGAHEQFF.

The chain combines TRBV28 with TRBJ2-3, with D possibly being TRBD1 or TRBD2 (7 bases each). This CDR3 has 16 residues. CDR1 and CDR2 from the germline V gene are MDHEN and SYDVKM. The V gene lost 8 bases and the J gene lost 0 bases, with 18 bases spanning the gap. CDR3 sequence reads: CASRWEGATSTDTQYF. DNA for the CDR3: TGTGCCAGCCGGTGGGAGGGGGCGACTAGCACAGATACGCAGTATTTT.

This clonotype was detected many times. The chain employs TRBV7-2 and TRBJ2-5, with 8 positions matching TRBD1. V was pared by 5 bases and J by 3 bases, with 11 bases of the junction left unmatched. This CDR3 comprises 16 residues. Germline V gene sequence: CDR1 SGHTA, CDR2 FQGNSA. In DNA, the CDR3 is TGTGCCAGCAGCCGGACCCACGGACAGGGAAAAGAGACCCAGTACTTC. Its protein is CASSRTHGQGKETQYF.

This clonotype was observed a few times. The chain employs TRBV11-3 and TRBJ2-3, with D maybe TRBD2 (6 bases). The ends were cut back, 4 bases at V and 3 bases at J, with 14 bases in the middle. The CDR3 is 15 amino acids. Germline V CDR1 and CDR2: SGHNT, YENEEA. The CDR3: CASSSGGFDTDTQYF. The DNA for the CDR3 is TGTGCCAGCAGCTCAGGAGGGTTTGATACAGATACGCAGTATTTT. Drawing the rest from reference TRBV11-3 and TRBJ2-3, the complete variable domain is EAGVVQSPRYKIIEKKQPVAFWCNPISGHNTLYWYLQNLGQGPELLIRYENEEAVDDSQLPKDRFSAERLKGVDSTLKIQPAELGDSAVYLCASSSGGFDTDTQYFGPGTRLTVL.

CDR3 nucleotides: TGTGCCAGCTCATCGCGACAGGGGGTCGAAAAACTGTTTTTT. Amino acid sequence: CASSSRQGVEKLFF. The chain uses TRBV18 and TRBJ1-4; the match to TRBD1 covers 9 bases. Per germline, CDR1 KGHSH and CDR2 LQKENI. The junction had 6 bases not matched to a gene; V was cut back by 5 bases and J by 8 bases. This CDR3 region has 14 residues.

This clonotype was seen many times. The J gene is TRBJ2-2, the V gene TRBV7-2; tentatively, D is TRBD2 (6 bases). Germline V gene sequence: CDR1 SGHTA, CDR2 FQGNSA. Trimming pared 7 bases from V and 4 bases from J, leaving 19 bases between. The CDR3 extends over 16 amino acids. The CDR3 DNA sequence: TGTGCCAGCATACCGTGGGGGAGGCTGAGCACCGGGGAGCTGTTTTTT. Translated: CASIPWGRLSTGELFF.

This clonotype was recorded at least ten times. The genes are TRBV7-8 and TRBJ1-5, with D unclear. CDR3 length: 12 residues. V was cut by 4 bases and J by 7 bases, with 8 bases left in between. Germline assignment: CDR1 SGHVS and CDR2 FQNEAQ. CDR3 protein: CASSSSRQPQHF. In nucleotides, the CDR3 is TGTGCCAGCAGCTCAAGCCGACAGCCCCAGCATTTT.

The V gene is TRBV6-5, the J gene TRBJ2-7; no clear D. The germline V and J ends were trimmed by 6 bases and 2 bases, with 14 bases remaining between them. The germline CDR1 and CDR2 sequences are MNHEY and SVGAGI. CDR3 length equals 14 residues. CDR3 amino acids: CASSGSSVTYEQYF. The CDR3 nucleotides read TGTGCCAGCAGCGGCTCGTCGGTCACCTACGAGCAGTACTTC.

The chain has TRBV20-1 and TRBJ1-2; D gene uncertain. V lost 0 bases, J lost 4 bases, and 3 bases lay in between. The germline V gene encodes CDR1 DFQATT and CDR2 SNEGSKA (reference sequence). The CDR3 consists of 11 residues. CDR3 in amino acids: CSARDSYGYTF. The CDR3 DNA reads as TGCAGTGCTAGAGACTCCTATGGCTACACCTTC.

This clonotype was observed many times. The chain employs TRBV7-8 and TRBJ2-1, with D uncertain. Germline assignment: CDR1 SGHVS and CDR2 FQNEAQ. There are 16 residues in the CDR3. Trimming left V 1 base short and J 1 base short, with 11 bases between. CDR3 nucleotides: TGTGCCAGCAGCTTAGTGGCTACCTTATCCTACAATGAGCAGTTCTTC. It specifies CASSLVATLSYNEQFF.

At least ten counts were recorded for this clonotype. The chain joins TRBV7-9 to TRBJ2-7; 7 bases are a match to TRBD1. Germline CDR1 reads SEHNR; CDR2 reads FQNEAQ (reference sequence). J was trimmed by 2 bases and V by 0 bases; bases with no gene match: 1. The CDR3 spans 14 residues. The CDR3 bases are TGTGCCAGCAGCTTAGCCGGGACAGCCTACGAGCAGTACTTC. Its protein is CASSLAGTAYEQYF.